This TCR beta chain was sequenced for a study of cytomegalovirus exposure and HLA in healthy donors. Study background: Within the Caucasian-associated ancestry cluster were roughly 79% of the roughly 400 genotyped donors. General study findings and limits: As was reported, the classifier diagnosed cytomegalovirus status with high specificity and sensitivity. Later analysis identified about 17,000 TCR beta sequences associated with HLA alleles, using a false discovery rate threshold of 0.05.

V lost 3 bases to trimming and J lost 4 bases, with 9 bases between them. The CDR3 has 13 amino acids. Germline V gene sequence: CDR1 LNHDA, CDR2 SQIVND (reference sequence). Remarks on this clone: Its antigen remains unidentified.

The PCR ran on 60 Vbeta and 13 Jbeta primers. TCRdb's table, derived via immunoSEQ multiplex PCR, lists solely in-frame clones and lacks some. This sample has about 93,000 clones; roughly 73% occur once, and the top ten carry roughly 2%. Material for sequencing was PBMCs. This sequence originates from a boy aged 5-17 years in good health and CMV-seronegative. The V and J genes are TRBV19 and TRBJ1-1, with a weak D call TRBD1 (5 bases). CDR3 nucleotide sequence: TGTGCCAGTAGTATGGGGCTGGGCACTGAAGCTTTCTTT. Translation gives CASSMGLGTEAFF.